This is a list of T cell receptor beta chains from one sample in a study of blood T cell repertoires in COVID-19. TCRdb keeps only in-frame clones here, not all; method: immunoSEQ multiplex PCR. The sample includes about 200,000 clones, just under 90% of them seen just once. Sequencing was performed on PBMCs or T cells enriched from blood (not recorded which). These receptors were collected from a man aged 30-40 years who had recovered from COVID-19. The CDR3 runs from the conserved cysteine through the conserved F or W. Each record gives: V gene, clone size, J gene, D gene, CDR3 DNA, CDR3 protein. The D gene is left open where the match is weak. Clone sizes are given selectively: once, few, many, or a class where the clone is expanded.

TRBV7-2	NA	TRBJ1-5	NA	TGTGCCAGCAGCTTAACGGCGACCCCCGGGCAGCCCCAGCATTTT	CASSLTATPGQPQHF
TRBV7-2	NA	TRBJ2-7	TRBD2	TGTGCCAGCAGCTTAGGACTAGCGGGGCTCTACGAGCAGTACTTC	CASSLGLAGLYEQYF
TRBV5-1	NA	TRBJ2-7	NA	TGCGCCAGCAGCCCAGGACTGTATTACGAGCAGTACTTC	CASSPGLYYEQYF
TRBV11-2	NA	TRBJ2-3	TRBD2	TGTGCCAGCAGCTTGGCGGGAGCTAGCACAGATACGCAGTATTTT	CASSLAGASTDTQYF
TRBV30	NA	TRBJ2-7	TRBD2	TGTGCCTGGAGTTTACTAGCGTTGAACGAGCAGTACTTC	CAWSLLALNEQYF
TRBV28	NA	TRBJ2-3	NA	TGTGCCAGCAGTTTTTCAGCAGATACGCAGTATTTT	CASSFSADTQYF
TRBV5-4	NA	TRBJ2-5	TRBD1	TGTGCCAGCAGCTTGCGCAACAGGGGCGCGGTAGAGACCCAGTACTTC	CASSLRNRGAVETQYF
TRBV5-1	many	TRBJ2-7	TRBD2	TGCGCCAGCAGTACTAGCGGTCGCTCCTACGAGCAGTACTTC	CASSTSGRSYEQYF
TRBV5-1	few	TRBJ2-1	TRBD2	TGCGCCAGCAGCTTGCCTTTGGGAGGGACGATTAGCTCCTACAATGAGCAGTTCTTC	CASSLPLGGTISSYNEQFF
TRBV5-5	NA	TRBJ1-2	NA	TGTGCCAGCAGCATGGGAGGTCCCTATGGCTACACCTTC	CASSMGGPYGYTF
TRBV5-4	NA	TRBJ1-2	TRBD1	TGTGCCAGCAGCAAATCGACAGGGGTTTATGGCTACACCTTC	CASSKSTGVYGYTF
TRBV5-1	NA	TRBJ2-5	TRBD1	TGCGCCAGCAGCCGTACTGGACAGGGGGCGGGAGAGACCCAGTACTTC	CASSRTGQGAGETQYF
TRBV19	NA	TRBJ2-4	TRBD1	TGTGCCAGTACCCTGGACAGGGGGACCAAAAACATTCAGTACTTC	CASTLDRGTKNIQYF
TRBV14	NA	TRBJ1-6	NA	TGTGCCAGCAGCCATCGAGGGAAATCACCCCTCCACTTT	CASSHRGKSPLHF
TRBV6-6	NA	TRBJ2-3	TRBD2	TGTGCCAGCAGCATCAGCGGGGGGGCTTATTCGAATACGCAGTATTTT	CASSISGGAYSNTQYF
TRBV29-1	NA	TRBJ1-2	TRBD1	TGCAGCGTTGGTGGACAGGGTCGTGGCTACACCTTC	CSVGGQGRGYTF